This T cell receptor (beta chain) is from a study of blood T cells in healthy people across ages. Combining a sample-barcoded 5' primer with a J-beta primer mix, a second PCR ran for about 7 to 12 cycles. TCRdb analysed the 5' RACE reads with MiXCR anew, one entry per CDR3 protein. There are around 800,000 distinct CDR3 sequences in the sample; 20% to 30% occur only once, and around 2.9% lies in the top ten. CDR1 and CDR2 (germline): MNHEY, SVGEGT. The CDR3 is 14 residues long. Unmatched junction bases numbered 8, after V lost 6 bases and J lost 4 bases. This sample was also put to use in a study of T cells of mothers and their children. As reported in that work: Overlap measured in related mother-child pairs was slightly, non-significantly higher than in unrelated pairs.

Material: blood. This sequence was found in a boy aged 5-17 years in good health. V and J are TRBV6-2 or TRBV6-3 and TRBJ2-5, with 7 positions matching TRBD2. The CDR3 DNA is TGTGCCAGCAGCCCCGGGGGGACGGGAGAGACCCAGTACTTC. Translating gives CASSPGGTGETQYF.